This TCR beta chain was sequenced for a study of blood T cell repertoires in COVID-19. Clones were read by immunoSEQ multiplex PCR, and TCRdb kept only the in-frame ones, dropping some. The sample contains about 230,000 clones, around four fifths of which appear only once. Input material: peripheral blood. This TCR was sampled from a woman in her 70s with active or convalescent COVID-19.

The CDR3 DNA follows: TGTGCCAGCAGCCGACACCCCCCGGGACAGGGAGCGCAGACCCAGTACTTC. Translation gives CASSRHPPGQGAQTQYF. This chain connects TRBV11-2 to TRBJ2-5; the match to TRBD1 covers 9 bases. V trimming: 5 bases; J trimming: 6 bases; junction bases outside the gene matches: 16. Germline V gene sequence: CDR1 SGHAT, CDR2 FQNNGV. The CDR3 sequence is 17 residues long.